This record looks at one TCR beta chain sequence and its context. This sample is part of a study of shared clonotypes between healthy human individuals. Method: immunoSEQ multiplex PCR; TCRdb's copy keeps in-frame clones and lacks some. The sample carries 2.3 million or so clones, about 92% recorded once. Every one of the donors was a Caucasian adult that lived in Nashville, Tennessee. The sequenced material came from naive CD4+ T cells from PBMCs. The subset was: CD45RA+ positively selected. This TCR was sampled from a man between 18 and 29 years old in good health. Some clones in this sample may be carry-over from other donors' samples.

The CDR3 reads CASSRHTSQGALRTGELFF. The CDR3 region has the DNA TGTGCCAGCAGCCGGCACACCTCTCAGGGGGCTTTAAGAACCGGGGAGCTGTTTTTT. The V and J genes are TRBV4-2 and TRBJ2-2; 8 bases map to TRBD1. Unmatched junction bases numbered 18, after V lost 4 bases and J lost 5 bases. From germline, CDR1 is LGHNA and CDR2 YNFKEQ. There are 19 residues in the CDR3.